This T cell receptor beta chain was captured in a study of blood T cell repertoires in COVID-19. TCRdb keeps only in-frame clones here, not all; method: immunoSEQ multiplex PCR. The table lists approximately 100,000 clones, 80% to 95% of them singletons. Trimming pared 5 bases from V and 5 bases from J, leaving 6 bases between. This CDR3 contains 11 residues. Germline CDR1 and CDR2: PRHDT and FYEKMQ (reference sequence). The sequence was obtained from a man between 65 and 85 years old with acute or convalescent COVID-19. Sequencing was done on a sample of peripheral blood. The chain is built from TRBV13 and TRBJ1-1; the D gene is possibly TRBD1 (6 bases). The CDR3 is CASSTGTEAFF. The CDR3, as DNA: TGTGCCAGCAGCACAGGGACTGAAGCTTTCTTT.